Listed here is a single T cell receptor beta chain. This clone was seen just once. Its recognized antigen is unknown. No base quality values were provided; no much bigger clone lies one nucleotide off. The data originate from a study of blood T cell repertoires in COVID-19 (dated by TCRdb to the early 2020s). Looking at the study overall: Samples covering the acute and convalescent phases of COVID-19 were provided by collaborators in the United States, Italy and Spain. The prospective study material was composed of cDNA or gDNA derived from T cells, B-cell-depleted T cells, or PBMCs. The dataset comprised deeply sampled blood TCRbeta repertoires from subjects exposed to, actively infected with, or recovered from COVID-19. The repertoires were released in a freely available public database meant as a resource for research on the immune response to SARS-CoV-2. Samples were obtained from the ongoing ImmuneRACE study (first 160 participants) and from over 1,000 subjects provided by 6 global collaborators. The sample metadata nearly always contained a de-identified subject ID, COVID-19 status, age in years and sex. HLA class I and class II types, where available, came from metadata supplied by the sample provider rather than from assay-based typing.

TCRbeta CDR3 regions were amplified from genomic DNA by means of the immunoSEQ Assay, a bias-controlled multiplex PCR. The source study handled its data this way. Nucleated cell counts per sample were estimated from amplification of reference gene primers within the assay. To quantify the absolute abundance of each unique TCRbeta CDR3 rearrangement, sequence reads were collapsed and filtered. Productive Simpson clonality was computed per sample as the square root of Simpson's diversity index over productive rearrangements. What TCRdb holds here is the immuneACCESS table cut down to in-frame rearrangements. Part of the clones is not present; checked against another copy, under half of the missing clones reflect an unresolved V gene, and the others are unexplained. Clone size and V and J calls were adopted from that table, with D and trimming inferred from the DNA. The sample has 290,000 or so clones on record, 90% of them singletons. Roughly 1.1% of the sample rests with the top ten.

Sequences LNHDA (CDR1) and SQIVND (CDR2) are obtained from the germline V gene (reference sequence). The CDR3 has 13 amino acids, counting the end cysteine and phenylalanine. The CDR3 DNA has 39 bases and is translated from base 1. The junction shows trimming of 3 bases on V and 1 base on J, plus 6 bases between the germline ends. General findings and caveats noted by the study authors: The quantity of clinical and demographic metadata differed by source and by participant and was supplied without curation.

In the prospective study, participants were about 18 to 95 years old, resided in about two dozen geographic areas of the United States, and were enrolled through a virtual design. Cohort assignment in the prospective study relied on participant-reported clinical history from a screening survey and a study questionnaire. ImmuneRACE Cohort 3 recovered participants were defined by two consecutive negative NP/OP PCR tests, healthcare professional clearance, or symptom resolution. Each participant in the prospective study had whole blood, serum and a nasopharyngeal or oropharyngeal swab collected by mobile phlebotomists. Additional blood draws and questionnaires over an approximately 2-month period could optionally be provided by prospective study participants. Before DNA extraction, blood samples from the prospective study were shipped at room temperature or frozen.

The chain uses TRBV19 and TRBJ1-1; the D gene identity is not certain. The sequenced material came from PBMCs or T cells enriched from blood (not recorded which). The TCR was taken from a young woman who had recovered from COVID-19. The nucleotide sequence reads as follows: TGTGCCAGTAGTATTATTAGGAACACTGAAGCTTTCTTT. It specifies CASSIIRNTEAFF.